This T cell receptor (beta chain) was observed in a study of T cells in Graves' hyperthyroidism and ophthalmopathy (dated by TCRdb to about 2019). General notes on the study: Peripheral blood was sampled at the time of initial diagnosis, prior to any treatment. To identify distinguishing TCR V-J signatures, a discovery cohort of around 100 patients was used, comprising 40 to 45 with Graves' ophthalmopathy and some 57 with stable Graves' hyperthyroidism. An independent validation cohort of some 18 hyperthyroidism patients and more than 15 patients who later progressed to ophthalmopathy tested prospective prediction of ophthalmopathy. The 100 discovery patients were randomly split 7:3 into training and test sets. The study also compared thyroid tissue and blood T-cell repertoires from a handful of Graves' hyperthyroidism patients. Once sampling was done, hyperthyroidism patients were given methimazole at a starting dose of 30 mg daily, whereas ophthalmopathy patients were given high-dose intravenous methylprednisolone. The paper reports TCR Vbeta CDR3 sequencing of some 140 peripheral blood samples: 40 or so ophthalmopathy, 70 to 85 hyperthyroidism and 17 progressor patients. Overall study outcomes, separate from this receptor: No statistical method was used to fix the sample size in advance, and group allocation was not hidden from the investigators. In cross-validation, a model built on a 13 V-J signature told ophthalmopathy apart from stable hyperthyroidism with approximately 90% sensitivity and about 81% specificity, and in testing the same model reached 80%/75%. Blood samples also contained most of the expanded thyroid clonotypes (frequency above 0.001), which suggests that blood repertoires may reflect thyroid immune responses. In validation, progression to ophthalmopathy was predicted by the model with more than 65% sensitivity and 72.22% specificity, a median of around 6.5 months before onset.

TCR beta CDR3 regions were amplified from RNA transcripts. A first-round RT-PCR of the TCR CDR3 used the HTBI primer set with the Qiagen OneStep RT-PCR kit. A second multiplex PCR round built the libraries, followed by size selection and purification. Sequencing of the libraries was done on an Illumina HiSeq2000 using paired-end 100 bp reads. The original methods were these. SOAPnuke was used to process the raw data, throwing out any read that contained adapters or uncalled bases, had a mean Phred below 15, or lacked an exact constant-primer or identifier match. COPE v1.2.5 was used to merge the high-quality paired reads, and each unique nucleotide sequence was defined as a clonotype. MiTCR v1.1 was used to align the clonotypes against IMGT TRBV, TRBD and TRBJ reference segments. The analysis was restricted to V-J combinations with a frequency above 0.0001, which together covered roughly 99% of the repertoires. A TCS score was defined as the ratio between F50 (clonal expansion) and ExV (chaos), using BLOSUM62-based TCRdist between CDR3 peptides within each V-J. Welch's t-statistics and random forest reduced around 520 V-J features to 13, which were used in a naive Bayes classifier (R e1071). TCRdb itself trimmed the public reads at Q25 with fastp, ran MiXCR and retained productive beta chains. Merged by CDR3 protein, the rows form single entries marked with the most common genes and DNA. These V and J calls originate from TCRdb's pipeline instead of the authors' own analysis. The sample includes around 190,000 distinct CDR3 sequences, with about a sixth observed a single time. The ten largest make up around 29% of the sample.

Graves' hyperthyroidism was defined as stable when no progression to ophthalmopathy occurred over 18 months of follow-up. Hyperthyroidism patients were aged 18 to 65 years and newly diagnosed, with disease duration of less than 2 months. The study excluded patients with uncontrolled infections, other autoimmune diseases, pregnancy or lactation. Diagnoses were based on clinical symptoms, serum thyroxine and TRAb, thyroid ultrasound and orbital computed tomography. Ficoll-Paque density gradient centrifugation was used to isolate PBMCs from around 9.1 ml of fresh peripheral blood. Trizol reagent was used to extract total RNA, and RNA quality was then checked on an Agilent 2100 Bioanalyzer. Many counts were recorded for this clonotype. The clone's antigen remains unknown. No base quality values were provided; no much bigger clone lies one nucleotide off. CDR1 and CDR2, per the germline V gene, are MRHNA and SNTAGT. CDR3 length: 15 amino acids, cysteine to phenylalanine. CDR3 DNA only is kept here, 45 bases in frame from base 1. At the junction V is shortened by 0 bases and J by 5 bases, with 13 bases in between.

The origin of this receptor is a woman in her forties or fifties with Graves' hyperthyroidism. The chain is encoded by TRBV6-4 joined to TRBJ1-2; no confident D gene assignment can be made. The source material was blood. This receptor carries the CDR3 CASSDSSRAKYGYTF. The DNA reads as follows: TGTGCCAGCAGTGACTCGAGTCGGGCGAAATATGGCTACACCTTC.